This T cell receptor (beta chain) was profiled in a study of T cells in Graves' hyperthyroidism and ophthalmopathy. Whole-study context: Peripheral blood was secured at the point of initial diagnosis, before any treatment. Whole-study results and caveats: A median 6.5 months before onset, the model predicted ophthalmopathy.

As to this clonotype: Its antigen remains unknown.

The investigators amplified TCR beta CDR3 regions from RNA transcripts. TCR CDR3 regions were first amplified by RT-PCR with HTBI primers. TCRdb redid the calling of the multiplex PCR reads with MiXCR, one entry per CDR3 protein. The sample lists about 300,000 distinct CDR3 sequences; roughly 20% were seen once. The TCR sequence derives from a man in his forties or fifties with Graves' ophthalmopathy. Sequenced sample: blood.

CDR3 sequence reads: CASSPIRASGVPLEQYF. CDR3 DNA sequence: TGTGCCAGCAGCCCTATTAGGGCTAGCGGGGTCCCCCTAGAGCAGTACTTC. The chain has TRBV13 and TRBJ2-7; 9 nucleotides agree with TRBD2. This CDR3 contains 17 residues. The trim removed 5 bases at V and 7 bases at J, leaving 18 bases unmatched. Germline V lookup: CDR1 PRHDT, CDR2 FYEKMQ (reference sequence).